This TCR beta chain is from a study of OX40 agonist ivuxolimab in advanced cancers. For the study at large: Under the entry rules, prior anti-PD-1, anti-PD-L1 or anti-CTLA-4 therapy was allowed, and 40% had some.

Sequenced by immunoSEQ multiplex PCR; TCRdb stores in-frame clones only, minus some. The data hold approximately 66,000 clones, with roughly 80% observed a single time. The J segment lost 7 bases and the V segment lost 1 base, leaving 6 bases of the junction unmatched. Germline V gene sequence: CDR1 SGHAT, CDR2 FQNNGV. The CDR3 extends over 15 amino acids. The sequence derives from an adult with an advanced solid tumor such as melanoma, head and neck, liver or kidney cancer. The sample was CD4+ or CD8+ T cells sorted from blood, taken in a trial of the OX40 agonist ivuxolimab. The V and J genes are TRBV11-2 and TRBJ2-5; 10 bases are shared with TRBD1. CDR3 region: CASSLVVRTGGTQYF. Written as DNA, the CDR3 is TGTGCCAGCAGCTTAGTAGTCCGGACAGGGGGGACCCAGTACTTC.